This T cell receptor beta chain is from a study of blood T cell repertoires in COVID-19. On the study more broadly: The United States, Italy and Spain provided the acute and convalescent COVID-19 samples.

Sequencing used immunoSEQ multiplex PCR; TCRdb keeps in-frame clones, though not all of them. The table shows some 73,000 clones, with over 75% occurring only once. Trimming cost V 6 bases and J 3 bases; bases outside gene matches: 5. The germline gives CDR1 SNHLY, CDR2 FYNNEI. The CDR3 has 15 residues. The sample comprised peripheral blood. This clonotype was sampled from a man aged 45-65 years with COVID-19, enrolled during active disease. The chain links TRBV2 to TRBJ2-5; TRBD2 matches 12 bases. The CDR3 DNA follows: TGTGCCAGCAGGGAGACTAGCGGGAGAGAAGAGACCCAGTACTTC. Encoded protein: CASRETSGREETQYF.